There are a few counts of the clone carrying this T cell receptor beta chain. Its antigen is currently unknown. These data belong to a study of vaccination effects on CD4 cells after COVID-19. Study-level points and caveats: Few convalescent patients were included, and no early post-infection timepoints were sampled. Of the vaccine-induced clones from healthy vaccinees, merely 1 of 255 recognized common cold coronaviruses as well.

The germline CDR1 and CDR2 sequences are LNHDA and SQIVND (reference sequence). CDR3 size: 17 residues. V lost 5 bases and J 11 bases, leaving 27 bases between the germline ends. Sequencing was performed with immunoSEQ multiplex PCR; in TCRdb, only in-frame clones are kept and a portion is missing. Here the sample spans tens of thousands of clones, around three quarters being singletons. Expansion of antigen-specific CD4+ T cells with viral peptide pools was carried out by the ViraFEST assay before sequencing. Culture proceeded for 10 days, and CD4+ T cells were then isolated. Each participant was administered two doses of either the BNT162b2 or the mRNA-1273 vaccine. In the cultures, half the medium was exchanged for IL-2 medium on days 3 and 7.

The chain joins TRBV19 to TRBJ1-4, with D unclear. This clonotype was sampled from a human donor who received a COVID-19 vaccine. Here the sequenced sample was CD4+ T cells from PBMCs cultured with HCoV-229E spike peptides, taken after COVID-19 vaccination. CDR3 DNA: TGTGCCAGTAGTGTTAATAGAATGGACTACGGGAGTGTGAAACTGTTTTTT. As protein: CASSVNRMDYGSVKLFF.